This entry concerns a single T cell receptor (beta chain). This clonotype was detected a few times. Its antigen target is currently unknown. No per-base quality is available; no much larger clone lies one base away. This entry belongs to a study of blood T cells in healthy people across ages (dated by TCRdb to about 2015). About the investigation overall: In model experiments, template switching captured roughly one uniquely barcoded TCR beta cDNA molecule for every two T cells. Age-related changes in TCR beta repertoire diversity were measured in the study by deep sequencing normalized with unique cDNA molecular identifiers. The donors were divided into four age groups: young (average about 16 years), middle-aged (under 40), aged (around 59) and long-lived (about 80). To avoid experimental bias, donors of different ages were spread randomly across the sequencing lanes. Using the same blood draw, the study looked at two additional independent replicas of 1 million unique cDNA reads for two donors, one aged 18 to 30 and the other aged 80 or older.

General study outcomes and caveats: Observed TCR beta diversity correlated strongly with the percentage of naive T cells measured by flow cytometry. Estimates of total diversity based on one million sequenced T cells were considered lower bounds and underestimates. Since profiling was done on bulk unsorted PBMCs, naive and antigen-experienced compartments could not be conclusively compared. Because the CMV infection status of the donors was unknown, age-related changes in expanded clonotypes may potentially have been confounded. Compared with the aged group, the long-lived group had more naive CD4+ T cells, fewer expanded clones and increased TCR diversity, a pattern suggesting age selection. As age increased, observed TCR beta diversity per million T cells dropped in a roughly linear way, and a significant reduction was already evident by age 40.

Sequences SNHLY (CDR1) and FYNNEI (CDR2) are obtained from the germline V gene. The CDR3 holds 13 amino acids from the cysteine to the phenylalanine. Just CDR3 DNA is preserved here, 39 bases in frame from base 1. V and J lose 4 bases and 1 base, and a span of 7 bases separates them. Receptors were amplified or captured by 5' RACE. Sequencing took place on an Illumina HiSeq 2500. A second PCR of about 6 to 11 cycles was performed with a sample-barcoded 5' primer and a J-beta primer mix. A template-switch 5' adaptor carrying 12 random nucleotides introduced a unique molecular identifier onto each TCR beta cDNA molecule. At least 3 million CDR3-containing paired-end reads were obtained from each sample. The Mint cDNA synthesis kit, primed by a TRBC-specific oligonucleotide, was used to synthesize first-strand cDNA from all RNA. Following uracil-DNA glycosylase treatment, a first 18-cycle PCR with universal primers M1SS and BC2_uni_R was performed on all cDNA. The study's own analysis went as follows. Each sample was normalized by randomly selecting 1 million high-quality reads, each carrying a distinct molecular identifier. Instead of being binned into consensus sequences, reads that shared molecular identifiers were thrown out. MiTCR, with a Q25 quality threshold and the strictest error-elimination algorithm, was used for CDR3 identification, clonotype clustering and error correction. A nonparametric unseen species model with Euler transformation was used to estimate a lower bound on total TCR beta diversity. TCRdb ran its own pipeline on the public reads, namely fastp trimming at Q25 and MiXCR clone calling, and kept in-frame beta chains. Records with the same CDR3 protein are collapsed into one entry carrying the most frequent genes and DNA. What appears here as the V and J calls and clone size reflects TCRdb's work, not the paper's. The sample contains roughly 800,000 distinct CDR3 sequences, 30% to 45% of them found a single time. Over 10% of the sample belongs to the ten largest clones.

The 40 or so donors, aged about 6 to 100 years, were systemically healthy Caucasian individuals from Russia. Ten milliliters of peripheral blood were drawn from each donor into EDTA-treated Vacutainer tubes. Ficoll-Paque density-gradient centrifugation was used to isolate PBMCs, with at least 6.5 million obtained per sample. Total RNA, at least 6 micrograms per sample, was extracted from PBMCs with Trizol reagent. For every donor, flow cytometry on a PBMC aliquot measured the percentage of naive CD45RAhigh/CD27high T cells. The receptor's source is a man in his late teens or twenties in good health. The chain is made from TRBV2 and TRBJ1-1; the D gene cannot be resolved reliably. Material for sequencing was blood. The nucleotide sequence reads TGTGCCAGCAGTGGACCGACGAACACTGAAGCTTTCTTT. This gives the protein CASSGPTNTEAFF.